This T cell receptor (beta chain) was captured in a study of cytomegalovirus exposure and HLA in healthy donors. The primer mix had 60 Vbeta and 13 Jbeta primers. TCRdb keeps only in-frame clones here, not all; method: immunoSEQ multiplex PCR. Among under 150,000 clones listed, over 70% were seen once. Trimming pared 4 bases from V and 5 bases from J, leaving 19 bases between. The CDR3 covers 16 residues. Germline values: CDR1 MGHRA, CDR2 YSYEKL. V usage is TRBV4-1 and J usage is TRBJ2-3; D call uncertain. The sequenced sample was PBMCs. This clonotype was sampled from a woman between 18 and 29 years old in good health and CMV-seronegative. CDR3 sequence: CASSRVSLPSLDTQYF. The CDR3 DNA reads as TGCGCCAGCAGCCGCGTCTCACTACCGTCGTTAGATACGCAGTATTTT.